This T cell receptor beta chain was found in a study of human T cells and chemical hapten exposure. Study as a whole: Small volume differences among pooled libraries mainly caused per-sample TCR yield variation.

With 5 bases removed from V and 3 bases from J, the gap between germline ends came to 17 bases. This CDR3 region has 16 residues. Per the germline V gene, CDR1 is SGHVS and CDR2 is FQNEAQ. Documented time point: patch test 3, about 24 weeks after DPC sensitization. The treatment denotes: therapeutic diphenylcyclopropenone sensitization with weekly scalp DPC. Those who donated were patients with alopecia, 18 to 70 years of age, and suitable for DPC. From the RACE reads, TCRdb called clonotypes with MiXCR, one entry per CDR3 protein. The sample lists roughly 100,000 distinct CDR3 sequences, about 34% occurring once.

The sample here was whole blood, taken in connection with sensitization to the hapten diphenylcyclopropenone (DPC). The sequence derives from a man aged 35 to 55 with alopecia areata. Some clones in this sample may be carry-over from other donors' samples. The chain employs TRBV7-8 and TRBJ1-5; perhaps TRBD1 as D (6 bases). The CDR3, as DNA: TGTGCCAGCAGCCCGCAGCCGAGGGGACACAATCAGCCCCAGCATTTT. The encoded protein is CASSPQPRGHNQPQHF.